What follows describes a single T cell receptor beta chain. The antigen remains unidentified. V was pared by 1 base and J by 7 bases, with 5 bases of the junction left unmatched. The CDR3 loop spans 14 amino acids. Germline CDR1 reads GTSNPN; CDR2 reads SVGIG (reference sequence). The entry originates in a study of T-cell reconstitution after alpha-beta-depleted transplantation in children. General study results and limits: Fresh T-cell production supplied most of the T-cell counts and diversity seen one year after transplant. The origin of high day-60 TCRbeta diversity in some patients lay in surviving recipient T cells and thymic progenitors. The study reportedly traced alpha-beta T cells about two months after transplant to several hundred expanded graft clones.

The authors prepared the TCRbeta library with unique molecular identifiers. One entry per CDR3 protein, called by TCRdb with MiXCR from the PCR reads. The sample contains 700,000 or so distinct CDR3 sequences, 13% of which appear only once. Sequencing was performed on PBMCs, taken before TCRalphabeta/CD19-depleted stem cell transplant. The chain uses TRBV30 and TRBJ1-5; 9 bases map to TRBD1. This clonotype was obtained from a girl aged 2-10 years with congenital amegakaryocytic thrombocytopenia, due to receive a stem cell transplant. CDR3 sequence: CAWSAGQGRQPQHF. In DNA form, the CDR3 reads TGTGCCTGGAGTGCGGGACAGGGTCGGCAGCCCCAGCATTTT. The full variable domain, its missing parts supplied by reference TRBV30 and TRBJ1-5, is SQTIHQWPATLVQPVGSPLSLECTVEGTSNPNLYWYRQAAGRGLQLLFYSVGIGQISSEVPQNLSASRPQDRQFILSSKKLLLSDSGFYLCAWSAGQGRQPQHFGDGTRLSIL.